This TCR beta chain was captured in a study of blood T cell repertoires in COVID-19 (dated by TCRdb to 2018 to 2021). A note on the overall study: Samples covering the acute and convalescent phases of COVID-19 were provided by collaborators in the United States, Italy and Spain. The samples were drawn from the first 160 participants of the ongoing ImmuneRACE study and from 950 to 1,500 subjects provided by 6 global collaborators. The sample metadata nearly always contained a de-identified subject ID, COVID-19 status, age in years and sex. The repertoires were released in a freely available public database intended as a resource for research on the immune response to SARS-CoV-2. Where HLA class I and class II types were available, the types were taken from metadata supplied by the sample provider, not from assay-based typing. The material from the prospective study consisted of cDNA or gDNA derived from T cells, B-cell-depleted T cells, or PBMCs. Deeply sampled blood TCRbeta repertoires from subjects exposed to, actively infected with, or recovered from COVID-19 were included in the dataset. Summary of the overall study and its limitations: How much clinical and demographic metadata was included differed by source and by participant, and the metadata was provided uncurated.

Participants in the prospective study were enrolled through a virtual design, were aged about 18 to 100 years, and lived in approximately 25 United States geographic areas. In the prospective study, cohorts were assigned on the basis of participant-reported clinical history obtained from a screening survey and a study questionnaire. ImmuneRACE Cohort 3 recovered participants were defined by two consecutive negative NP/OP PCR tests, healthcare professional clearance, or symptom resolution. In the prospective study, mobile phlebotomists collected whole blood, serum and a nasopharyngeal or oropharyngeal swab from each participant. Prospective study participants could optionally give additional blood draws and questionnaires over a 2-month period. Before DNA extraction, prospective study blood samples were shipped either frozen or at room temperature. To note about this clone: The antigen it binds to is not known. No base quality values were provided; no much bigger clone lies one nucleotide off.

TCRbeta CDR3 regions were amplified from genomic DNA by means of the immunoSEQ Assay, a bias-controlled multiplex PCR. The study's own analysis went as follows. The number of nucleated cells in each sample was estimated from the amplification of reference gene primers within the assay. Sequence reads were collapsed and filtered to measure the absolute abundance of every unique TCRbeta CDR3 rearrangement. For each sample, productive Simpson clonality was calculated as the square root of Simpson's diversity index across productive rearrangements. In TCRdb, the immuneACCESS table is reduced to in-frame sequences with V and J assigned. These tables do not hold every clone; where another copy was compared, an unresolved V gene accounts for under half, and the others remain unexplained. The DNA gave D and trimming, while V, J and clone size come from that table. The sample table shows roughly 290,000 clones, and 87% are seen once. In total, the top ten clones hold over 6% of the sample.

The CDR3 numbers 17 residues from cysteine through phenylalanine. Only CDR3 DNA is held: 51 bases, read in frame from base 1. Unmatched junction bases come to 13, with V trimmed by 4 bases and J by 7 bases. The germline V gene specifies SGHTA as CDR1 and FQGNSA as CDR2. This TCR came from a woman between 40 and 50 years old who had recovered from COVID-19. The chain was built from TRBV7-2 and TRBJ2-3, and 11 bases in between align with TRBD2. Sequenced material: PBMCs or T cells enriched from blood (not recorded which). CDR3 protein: CASSSEVLAGDLYTQYF. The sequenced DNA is TGTGCCAGCAGCTCAGAGGTACTAGCGGGAGATCTGTATACGCAGTATTTT.